The present entry profiles one T cell receptor (beta chain) with its context. These data are taken from a study of blood T cell repertoires in COVID-19. Assay: immunoSEQ multiplex PCR; the TCRdb copy retains only in-frame clones and omits some. The sample has fewer than 90,000 clones, more than 75% seen once. Source material: peripheral blood. The receptor comes from a human donor in a cohort sampled during active COVID-19.

The DNA of the CDR3 is TGTGCCAGCAGCTCCCCCGGTACGAACACCGGGGAGCTGTTTTTT. Protein: CASSSPGTNTGELFF. V gene TRBV5-4 combines with J gene TRBJ2-2; D uncertain. The ends were cut back, 3 bases at V and 0 bases at J, with 9 bases in the middle. The CDR3 has 15 residues. Germline assignment: CDR1 SGHNT and CDR2 YYREEE (reference sequence).